The present T cell receptor beta chain was sequenced within a study of beta chain features in type 1 diabetes. Sequenced material consisted of expressed TCRB transcripts (all of the isolated RNA was reverse transcribed). An average of around 3.4 million reads was obtained for naive, central memory and regulatory T cell samples. Assay: immunoSEQ multiplex PCR; the TCRdb copy retains only in-frame clones and omits some. Found here are 390,000 or so clones, approximately 15% of them singletons; the top ten hold roughly 0.035%. V was shortened by 2 bases and J by 6 bases, with 9 bases between the two germline ends. The CDR3 is 13 amino acids. Germline CDR1 reads KGHSH; CDR2 reads LQKENI. There are a few counts of this clone.

The specimen was naive CD4+ T cells from blood. The sequence was collected from a man under 40 in good health. This chain uses TRBV18 with TRBJ2-3, with a possible D match to TRBD1 (6 bases). The CDR3 region is CASSPNREDTQYF. The DNA for the CDR3 is TGTGCCAGCTCACCAAACAGGGAGGATACGCAGTATTTT. Full variable domain (rest looked up from reference TRBV18 and TRBJ2-3): NAGVMQNPRHLVRRRGQEARLRCSPMKGHSHVYWYRQLPEEGLKFMVYLQKENIIDESGMPKERFSAEFPKEGPSILRIQQVVRGDSAAYFCASSPNREDTQYFGPGTRLTVL.